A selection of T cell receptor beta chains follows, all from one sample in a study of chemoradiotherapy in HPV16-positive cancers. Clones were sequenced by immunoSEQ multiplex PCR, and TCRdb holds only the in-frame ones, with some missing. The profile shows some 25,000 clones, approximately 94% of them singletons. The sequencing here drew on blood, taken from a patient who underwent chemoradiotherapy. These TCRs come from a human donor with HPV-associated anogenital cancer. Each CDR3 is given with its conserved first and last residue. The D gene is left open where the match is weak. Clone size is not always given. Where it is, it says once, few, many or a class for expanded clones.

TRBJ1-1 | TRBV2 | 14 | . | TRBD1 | CASTPDRQNTEAFF | TGTGCCAGCACTCCGGACAGGCAGAACACTGAAGCTTTCTTT
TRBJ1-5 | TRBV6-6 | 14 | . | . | CASSYRGSNQPQHF | TGTGCCAGCAGTTACAGGGGGAGCAATCAGCCCCAGCATTTT
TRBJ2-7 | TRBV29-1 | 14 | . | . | CSAALTSDSYEQYF | TGCAGCGCCGCATTGACGTCTGATTCCTACGAGCAGTACTTC
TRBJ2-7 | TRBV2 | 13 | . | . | CASRDSGLVEQYF | TGTGCCAGCAGGGACAGCGGACTTGTAGAGCAGTACTTC
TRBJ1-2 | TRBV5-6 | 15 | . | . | CASSLAEWGTYGYTF | TGTGCCAGCAGCTTGGCCGAATGGGGGACCTATGGCTACACCTTC
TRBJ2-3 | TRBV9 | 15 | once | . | CASSLGTVSTDTQYF | TGTGCCAGCAGCCTCGGGACTGTTAGCACAGATACGCAGTATTTT
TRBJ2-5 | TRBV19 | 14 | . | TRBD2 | CASSPSGGGETQYF | TGTGCCAGTAGTCCTAGCGGGGGGGGCGAGACCCAGTACTTC
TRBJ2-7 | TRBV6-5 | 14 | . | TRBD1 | CASSYSGQHYEQYF | TGTGCCAGCAGTTACTCGGGACAGCACTACGAGCAGTACTTC
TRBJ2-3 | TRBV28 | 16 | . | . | CASSQALGRFTDTQYF | TGTGCCAGCAGTCAAGCCCTGGGACGGTTCACAGATACGCAGTATTTT
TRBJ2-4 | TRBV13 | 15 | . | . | CASSLVGEAKNIQYF | TGTGCCAGCAGCCTAGTGGGGGAAGCCAAAAACATTCAGTACTTC
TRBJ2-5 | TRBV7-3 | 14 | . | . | CASSLNSGEETQYF | TGTGCCAGCAGCTTAAATTCCGGGGAAGAGACCCAGTACTTC
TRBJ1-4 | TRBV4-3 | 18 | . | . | CASSRGTSHPSTNEKLFF | TGCGCCAGCAGCCGCGGGACATCCCACCCATCAACTAATGAAAAACTGTTTTTT
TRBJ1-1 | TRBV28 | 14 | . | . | CASTLTTLPTEAFF | TGTGCCAGCACCTTAACGACACTTCCCACTGAAGCTTTCTTT
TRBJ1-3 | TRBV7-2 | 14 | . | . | CASSLRRSGNTIYF | TGTGCCAGCAGCTTAAGGCGCTCTGGAAACACCATATATTTT
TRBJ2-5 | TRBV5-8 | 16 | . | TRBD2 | CASSLGLAGGPETQYF | TGTGCCAGCAGCTTGGGACTAGCGGGAGGGCCGGAGACCCAGTACTTC
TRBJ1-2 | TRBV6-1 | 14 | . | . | CASTRGGAYYGYTF | TGTGCCAGCACCCGGGGGGGGGCCTACTATGGCTACACCTTC
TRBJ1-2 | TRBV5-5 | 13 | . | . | CASSLVTVYGYTF | TGTGCCAGCAGCTTGGTGACAGTCTATGGCTACACCTTC
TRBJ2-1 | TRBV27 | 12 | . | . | CASSLGQHEQFF | TGTGCCAGCAGTTTAGGACAACATGAGCAGTTCTTC
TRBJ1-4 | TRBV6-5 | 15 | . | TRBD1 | CASSWRGRGNEKLFF | TGTGCCAGCAGTTGGAGGGGGCGCGGGAATGAAAAACTGTTTTTT
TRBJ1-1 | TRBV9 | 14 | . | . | CASSVVEGNTEAFF | TGTGCCAGCAGCGTAGTTGAGGGGAACACTGAAGCTTTCTTT
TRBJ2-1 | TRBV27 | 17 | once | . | CASSLVPVAASYNEQFF | TGTGCCAGCAGTTTGGTCCCCGTAGCCGCCTCCTACAATGAGCAGTTCTTC
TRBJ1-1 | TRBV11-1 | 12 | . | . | CASSPLRVRAFF | TGTGCCAGCAGCCCTCTAAGGGTAAGAGCTTTCTTT
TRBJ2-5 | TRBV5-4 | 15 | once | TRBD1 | CASSLADRERRAQYF | TGTGCCAGCAGCTTGGCGGACAGGGAAAGAAGGGCCCAGTACTTC
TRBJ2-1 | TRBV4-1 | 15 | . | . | CASSQQTPSQHEQFF | TGCGCCAGCAGCCAACAAACCCCCTCCCAGCATGAGCAGTTCTTC
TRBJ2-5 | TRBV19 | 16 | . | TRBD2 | CASSVQRGTNQETQYF | TGTGCCAGTAGTGTCCAGCGGGGGACAAACCAAGAGACCCAGTACTTC
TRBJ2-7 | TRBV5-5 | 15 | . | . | CASKVGGLSSYEQYF | TGTGCCAGCAAGGTAGGGGGGCTAAGCTCCTACGAGCAGTACTTC
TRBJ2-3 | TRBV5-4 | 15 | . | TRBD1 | CASSRDRGLTDTQYF | TGTGCCAGCAGCCGGGACAGGGGGCTAACGGATACGCAGTATTTT
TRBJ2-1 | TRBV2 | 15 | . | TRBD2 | CASRVIAGGSNEQFF | TGTGCCAGCAGGGTAATAGCGGGAGGCTCCAATGAGCAGTTCTTC
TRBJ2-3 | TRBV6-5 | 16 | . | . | CASSYSLASFTDTQYF | TGTGCCAGCAGTTACTCGTTAGCGAGCTTCACAGATACGCAGTATTTT
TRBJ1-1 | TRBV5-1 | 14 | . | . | CASSLLLADTEAFF | TGCGCCAGCAGCTTGTTGCTGGCGGACACTGAAGCTTTCTTT
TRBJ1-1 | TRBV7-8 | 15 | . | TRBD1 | CASSSEQGKDTEAFF | TGTGCCAGCAGCTCAGAACAGGGGAAGGACACTGAAGCTTTCTTT
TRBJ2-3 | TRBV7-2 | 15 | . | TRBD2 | CASSRSGGGKDTQYF | TGTGCCAGCAGCCGTAGCGGGGGGGGGAAAGATACGCAGTATTTT
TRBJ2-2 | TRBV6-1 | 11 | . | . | CAGANTGELFF | TGTGCTGGGGCGAACACCGGGGAGCTGTTTTTT